The rows below give T cell receptor beta chains drawn from one sample of a study of shared clonotypes between healthy human individuals. The assay was immunoSEQ multiplex PCR, and TCRdb's table has in-frame clones only and misses some. Among more than 1.2 million clones listed, approximately 98.5% were seen once. The sequencing sample was made of naive CD4+ T cells sorted from blood. The receptor set was obtained from a young man in good health. CDR3s include the opening cysteine and the closing phenylalanine or tryptophan. The D gene is left open where the match is weak. Part of the rows lack a size; the others show once, few, many or a class for expanded clones.

clone size: once
J gene: TRBJ1-5
V gene: TRBV6-6
D gene: TRBD1
CDR3 DNA: TGTGCCAGCAGTGGGACAGGGAACGGACAGCCCCAGCATTTT
CDR3 protein: CASSGTGNGQPQHF

clone size: NA
J gene: TRBJ2-7
V gene: TRBV7-2
D gene: NA
CDR3 DNA: TGTGCCAGCACCCACAGGGCTGTGAGGGAGCAGTACTTC
CDR3 protein: CASTHRAVREQYF

clone size: NA
J gene: TRBJ1-2
V gene: TRBV9
D gene: NA
CDR3 DNA: TGTGCCAGCAGCCAACCGGGCCTCTATGGCTACACCTTC
CDR3 protein: CASSQPGLYGYTF

clone size: NA
J gene: TRBJ2-1
V gene: TRBV19
D gene: NA
CDR3 DNA: TGTGCCAGTAGTCCTTCTTTGGGTGAGCAGTTCTTC
CDR3 protein: CASSPSLGEQFF

clone size: NA
J gene: TRBJ2-5
V gene: TRBV15
D gene: NA
CDR3 DNA: TGTGCCACCAGCAGATCCGGGAGAGCAGAGACCCAGTACTTC
CDR3 protein: CATSRSGRAETQYF

clone size: NA
J gene: TRBJ2-4
V gene: TRBV9
D gene: NA
CDR3 DNA: TGTGCCAGCAGCGTAGCTCCGGGGCCAGTACCCAAAAACATTCAGTACTTC
CDR3 protein: CASSVAPGPVPKNIQYF

clone size: NA
J gene: TRBJ2-7
V gene: TRBV19
D gene: NA
CDR3 DNA: TGTGCCAGTAGTCCCGCAGGCGGGCCCGAGCAGTACTTC
CDR3 protein: CASSPAGGPEQYF

clone size: few
J gene: TRBJ2-1
V gene: TRBV4-1
D gene: NA
CDR3 DNA: TGCGCCAGCAGCCAAGATAGGACGGGAGTTTATAATGAGCAGTTCTTC
CDR3 protein: CASSQDRTGVYNEQFF

clone size: NA
J gene: TRBJ1-4
V gene: TRBV7-2
D gene: TRBD1
CDR3 DNA: TGTGCCAGCAGCAGAAGGGACAGGGGAGAAAAACTGTTTTTT
CDR3 protein: CASSRRDRGEKLFF

clone size: NA
J gene: TRBJ2-2
V gene: TRBV5-4
D gene: NA
CDR3 DNA: TGTGCCAGCAGTGGGGGGGCGACGAACACCGGGGAGCTGTTTTTT
CDR3 protein: CASSGGATNTGELFF

clone size: NA
J gene: TRBJ2-7
V gene: TRBV6-5
D gene: TRBD1
CDR3 DNA: TGTGCCAGCAGTGGGACCGGGACAGGGGGCTACGAGCAGTACTTC
CDR3 protein: CASSGTGTGGYEQYF

clone size: NA
J gene: TRBJ1-2
V gene: TRBV28
D gene: NA
CDR3 DNA: TGTGCCAGCAGTCCACCACTCTATGGCTACACCTTC
CDR3 protein: CASSPPLYGYTF

clone size: NA
J gene: TRBJ2-3
V gene: TRBV7-2
D gene: NA
CDR3 DNA: TGTGCCAGCAGCCCTATCACCAAGTCTCCGCAGTATTTT
CDR3 protein: CASSPITKSPQYF

clone size: NA
J gene: TRBJ2-7
V gene: TRBV7-2
D gene: NA
CDR3 DNA: TGTGCCAGCAGCTTTGAGAGTTGGTACGAGCAGTACTTC
CDR3 protein: CASSFESWYEQYF

clone size: NA
J gene: TRBJ2-6
V gene: TRBV21-1
D gene: NA
CDR3 DNA: TGTGCCAGCAGCAAACCTCAGGGGGCAAACACAGGTGGGGCCAACGTCCTGACTTTC
CDR3 protein: CASSKPQGANTGGANVLTF

clone size: once
J gene: TRBJ2-4
V gene: TRBV29-1
D gene: TRBD1
CDR3 DNA: TGCAGCGTCGACGGGACCGGGACAGGCAAAAACATTCAGTACTTC
CDR3 protein: CSVDGTGTGKNIQYF

clone size: NA
J gene: TRBJ1-1
V gene: TRBV11-2
D gene: NA
CDR3 DNA: TGTGCCAGCAGCCCCAGCGGGGCAGGGGAGCTTTACACTGAAGCTTTCTTT
CDR3 protein: CASSPSGAGELYTEAFF

clone size: once
J gene: TRBJ1-1
V gene: TRBV6-5
D gene: NA
CDR3 DNA: TGTGCCAGCAGATTACCGGGTGAGAACACTGAAGCTTTCTTT
CDR3 protein: CASRLPGENTEAFF

clone size: NA
J gene: TRBJ2-5
V gene: TRBV6-1
D gene: TRBD2
CDR3 DNA: TGTGCCAGCAGTGAAGAGCGGGAGGCCCTCCAAGAGACCCAGTACTTC
CDR3 protein: CASSEEREALQETQYF

clone size: once
J gene: TRBJ2-7
V gene: TRBV28
D gene: TRBD1
CDR3 DNA: TGTGCCAGCAAATCCATGGACAGGCCATACGAGCAGTACTTC
CDR3 protein: CASKSMDRPYEQYF

clone size: NA
J gene: TRBJ2-5
V gene: TRBV7-2
D gene: NA
CDR3 DNA: TGTGCCAGCAGCTTTCGACTGGTTCTGGAGACCCAGTACTTC
CDR3 protein: CASSFRLVLETQYF

clone size: NA
J gene: TRBJ1-1
V gene: TRBV6-1
D gene: NA
CDR3 DNA: TGTGCCAGCAGTAACGGGGGTGGGAAAGCTTTCTTT
CDR3 protein: CASSNGGGKAFF

clone size: NA
J gene: TRBJ2-3
V gene: TRBV14
D gene: TRBD1
CDR3 DNA: TGTGCCAGCAGCCAGGTGGGACAGAGCACAGATACGCAGTATTTT
CDR3 protein: CASSQVGQSTDTQYF

clone size: NA
J gene: TRBJ2-3
V gene: TRBV7-9
D gene: TRBD2
CDR3 DNA: TGTGCCAGCAGCTTAGGGGCTAGCGGACCTTCCCATACGCAGTATTTT
CDR3 protein: CASSLGASGPSHTQYF

clone size: NA
J gene: TRBJ1-2
V gene: TRBV13
D gene: NA
CDR3 DNA: TGTGCCAGCAGCTTAGTGGGGGCTTATGGCTACACCTTC
CDR3 protein: CASSLVGAYGYTF

clone size: NA
J gene: TRBJ2-2
V gene: TRBV5-1
D gene: NA
CDR3 DNA: TGCGCCACCTCGACAGGCACCGGGGAGCTGTTTTTT
CDR3 protein: CATSTGTGELFF

clone size: NA
J gene: TRBJ2-7
V gene: TRBV7-8
D gene: TRBD1
CDR3 DNA: TGTGCCAGCTCCCGGGAAGGGGGCGTGGGCGAGCAGTACTTC
CDR3 protein: CASSREGGVGEQYF

clone size: once
J gene: TRBJ1-5
V gene: TRBV19
D gene: NA
CDR3 DNA: TGTGCCAGTACTCGAAATACGGGGGGGGTATCGCCCCAGCATTTT
CDR3 protein: CASTRNTGGVSPQHF

clone size: once
J gene: TRBJ2-3
V gene: TRBV5-4
D gene: NA
CDR3 DNA: TGTGCCAGCAGTATGGGCACAGATACGCAGTATTTT
CDR3 protein: CASSMGTDTQYF

clone size: once
J gene: TRBJ1-2
V gene: TRBV2
D gene: NA
CDR3 DNA: TGTGCCAGCAGTGAAAGGTGGGGTCAGTCCGGCTACACCTTC
CDR3 protein: CASSERWGQSGYTF

clone size: once
J gene: TRBJ2-7
V gene: TRBV9
D gene: TRBD2
CDR3 DNA: TGTGCCAGCAGCGTAGGTGGGAGGGCATCCTACGAGCAGTACTTC
CDR3 protein: CASSVGGRASYEQYF

clone size: NA
J gene: TRBJ2-4
V gene: TRBV11-3
D gene: TRBD1
CDR3 DNA: TGTGCCAGCAGCTTAGGTGGACAGGGCTCCAAAAACATTCAGTACTTC
CDR3 protein: CASSLGGQGSKNIQYF

clone size: NA
J gene: TRBJ1-5
V gene: TRBV7-9
D gene: NA
CDR3 DNA: TGTGCCAGCAGCTTTGATAGCAATCAGCCCCAGCATTTT
CDR3 protein: CASSFDSNQPQHF

clone size: NA
J gene: TRBJ2-7
V gene: TRBV10-3
D gene: TRBD2
CDR3 DNA: TGTGCCATCAGTGGGCTAGCGGGAGGGCCGAACGAGCAGTACTTC
CDR3 protein: CAISGLAGGPNEQYF

clone size: NA
J gene: TRBJ2-1
V gene: TRBV5-1
D gene: TRBD2
CDR3 DNA: TGCGCCAGCAGCTTGGGTCCGGGAGGTCTGGGCAATGAGCAGTTCTTC
CDR3 protein: CASSLGPGGLGNEQFF

clone size: NA
J gene: TRBJ2-7
V gene: TRBV18
D gene: NA
CDR3 DNA: TGTGCCAGCTCACGCGACAGGGTCCCGGGAGACGAGCAGTACTTC
CDR3 protein: CASSRDRVPGDEQYF

clone size: NA
J gene: TRBJ2-2
V gene: TRBV5-1
D gene: TRBD1
CDR3 DNA: TGCGCCAGCCGCTATGCCAGGGGGACCGGGGAGCTGTTTTTT
CDR3 protein: CASRYARGTGELFF

clone size: NA
J gene: TRBJ2-2
V gene: TRBV6-5
D gene: NA
CDR3 DNA: TGTGCCAGCAGAAACGTCGACCAAAACACCGGGGAGCTGTTTTTT
CDR3 protein: CASRNVDQNTGELFF

clone size: NA
J gene: TRBJ2-7
V gene: TRBV28
D gene: NA
CDR3 DNA: TGTGCCAGCTCCCACGGGACATTCTCCTACGAGCAGTACTTC
CDR3 protein: CASSHGTFSYEQYF

clone size: NA
J gene: TRBJ1-1
V gene: TRBV19
D gene: NA
CDR3 DNA: TGTGCCAGTAGTATAGGTCTGGGGGGTGATGAAGCTTTCTTT
CDR3 protein: CASSIGLGGDEAFF

clone size: NA
J gene: TRBJ2-1
V gene: TRBV4-2
D gene: TRBD2
CDR3 DNA: TGTGCCAGCAGCCAAGAGGTGAGCGGGAGGTCCGATGAGCAGTTCTTC
CDR3 protein: CASSQEVSGRSDEQFF

clone size: NA
J gene: TRBJ1-1
V gene: TRBV7-2
D gene: NA
CDR3 DNA: TGTGCCAGCGGGTTGCCTCCCGTGGCTGAAGCTTTCTTT
CDR3 protein: CASGLPPVAEAFF

clone size: NA
J gene: TRBJ1-1
V gene: TRBV18
D gene: TRBD1
CDR3 DNA: TGTGCCAGCTCACCGCTCTCAGGGGGAAGGAACACTGAAGCTTTCTTT
CDR3 protein: CASSPLSGGRNTEAFF

clone size: NA
J gene: TRBJ1-1
V gene: TRBV19
D gene: NA
CDR3 DNA: TGTGCCAGTAGTATAGGAAAGGGCCGAGGCACTGAAGCTTTCTTT
CDR3 protein: CASSIGKGRGTEAFF

clone size: NA
J gene: TRBJ2-7
V gene: TRBV5-1
D gene: NA
CDR3 DNA: TGCGCCAGCAGCCCTCGGCTGGCCTACGAGCAGTACTTC
CDR3 protein: CASSPRLAYEQYF

clone size: NA
J gene: TRBJ2-3
V gene: TRBV7-3
D gene: NA
CDR3 DNA: TGTGCCAGCAGCTCCGTGGGCACAGATACGCAGTATTTT
CDR3 protein: CASSSVGTDTQYF

clone size: NA
J gene: TRBJ2-3
V gene: TRBV2
D gene: NA
CDR3 DNA: TGTGCCAGCAGTGCTTGGACTATCCGGACAGATACGCAGTATTTT
CDR3 protein: CASSAWTIRTDTQYF

clone size: NA
J gene: TRBJ2-3
V gene: TRBV4-1
D gene: TRBD2
CDR3 DNA: TGCGCCACCTCCGTCTTAGCGGGCAGCACAGATACGCAGTATTTT
CDR3 protein: CATSVLAGSTDTQYF

clone size: NA
J gene: TRBJ1-4
V gene: TRBV5-1
D gene: TRBD1
CDR3 DNA: TGCGCCAGCAGCCCTCGGACAGGGGTCGAAAAACTGTTTTTT
CDR3 protein: CASSPRTGVEKLFF

clone size: NA
J gene: TRBJ1-1
V gene: TRBV5-4
D gene: TRBD1
CDR3 DNA: TGTGCCAGCAGCCCTGGCGCACAGGGGGCTAACACTGAAGCTTTCTTT
CDR3 protein: CASSPGAQGANTEAFF

clone size: NA
J gene: TRBJ2-1
V gene: TRBV7-3
D gene: TRBD1
CDR3 DNA: TGTGCCAGCAGCTTAAGGAAATCCCGGACAGGGGTCTACAATGAGCAGTTCTTC
CDR3 protein: CASSLRKSRTGVYNEQFF

clone size: NA
J gene: TRBJ2-2
V gene: TRBV5-1
D gene: TRBD2
CDR3 DNA: TGCGCCAGCAGCTTAAGCGGGACGAACACCGGGGAGCTGTTTTTT
CDR3 protein: CASSLSGTNTGELFF

clone size: NA
J gene: TRBJ2-1
V gene: TRBV15
D gene: NA
CDR3 DNA: TGTGCCACCAGCAGAGATCAGCGACAGGCCGCCTACAATGAGCAGTTCTTC
CDR3 protein: CATSRDQRQAAYNEQFF

clone size: once
J gene: TRBJ2-5
V gene: TRBV29-1
D gene: NA
CDR3 DNA: TGCAGCGTTGTAGCGTTAGGGACGCAAGAGACCCAGTACTTC
CDR3 protein: CSVVALGTQETQYF

clone size: NA
J gene: TRBJ2-1
V gene: TRBV5-1
D gene: NA
CDR3 DNA: TGCGCCAGCAGCTTGGCCAGTGCGCTGTACAATGAGCAGTTCTTC
CDR3 protein: CASSLASALYNEQFF